Reported below is one T cell receptor beta chain. This sample was taken from a study of T cell changes during pregnancy in multiple sclerosis. Clones were read by immunoSEQ multiplex PCR, and TCRdb kept only the in-frame ones, dropping some. This sample yields around 72,000 clones, of which around 90% are seen a single time; 2.1% belongs to the top ten. V was pared by 6 bases and J by 0 bases, with 13 bases between. The CDR3 consists of 15 residues. Germline assignment: CDR1 SGHTA and CDR2 FQGNSA. J is TRBJ2-3 and V is TRBV7-2, with D possibly TRBD2 on 6 matching bases. The starting material was peripheral blood, obtained in the second trimester of pregnancy. This TCR was sampled from a female donor in good health, enrolled as a control in a pregnancy study. The CDR3 bases are TGTGCCAGCAGTCGCCTCGGGACTAGCACAGATACGCAGTATTTT. This encodes CASSRLGTSTDTQYF.